This T cell receptor beta chain was documented in a study of cytomegalovirus exposure and HLA in healthy donors. Study results and limitations: An assumption of roughly uniform sequencing depth across donors underlay the presence/absence analyses. Cytomegalovirus association was assigned to approximately 180 TCR beta chains.

Regarding this clone: Its antigen is still unknown.

This CDR3 comprises 14 residues. In germline, CDR1 is SGDLS, CDR2 YYNGEE. The J segment lost 4 bases and the V segment lost 0 bases, leaving 3 bases of the junction unmatched. PCR employed 60 Vbeta and 13 Jbeta primers. Profiling relied on immunoSEQ multiplex PCR, and the TCRdb table lists in-frame clones only, not all of them. Of some 170,000 clones detected, over 70% appear once; the ten largest clones hold roughly 3%. Sequenced input: PBMCs. The J gene is TRBJ1-2, the V gene TRBV9; 7 bases agree with TRBD1. This receptor was taken from a male donor in good health and CMV-seronegative. As DNA, the CDR3 is TGTGCCAGCAGCGTAGGACAGGGCAGCTATGGCTACACCTTC. Its translation is CASSVGQGSYGYTF.